The 22 T cell receptor beta chains given below trace back to one sample, sequenced in a study of cytomegalovirus exposure and HLA in healthy donors. It was with 60 Vbeta and 13 Jbeta primers that the PCR ran. TCRdb's table, derived via immunoSEQ multiplex PCR, lists solely in-frame clones and lacks some. Of tens of thousands of clones detected, around 84% appear once; the ten largest clones hold 2% to 2.5%. Sample: PBMCs. The receptors originated from a woman aged 45-60 years in good health and CMV-seronegative.

Written as DNA, the CDR3 is TGTGCCAGCAGCGATACTACGACTATGAACACCGGGGAGCTGTTTTTT. It yields the protein CASSDTTTMNTGELFF. J is TRBJ2-2 and V is TRBV7-9; D might be TRBD2 (5 bases). The CDR3 length is 16 residues. Per germline, CDR1 SEHNR and CDR2 FQNEAQ (reference sequence). V lost 5 bases and J 1 base, leaving 14 bases between the germline ends.

The chain recombines TRBV27 with TRBJ1-2; D gene ambiguous. Trimming removed 2 bases from V and 3 bases from J, with 7 bases in between. CDR3 size: 13 residues. CDR1 is MNHEY and CDR2 is SMNVEV in the germline V gene (reference sequence). CDR3 DNA: TGTGCCAGCAGTTTAAACAGAGACTATGGCTACACCTTC. Translating it yields CASSLNRDYGYTF.

The chain has TRBV15 and TRBJ2-2, with TRBD1 matching 7 bases. Germline V gene lookup returns CDR1 LNHNV and CDR2 YYDKDF (reference sequence). The CDR3 sequence is 15 residues long. Losses at the gene ends were 3 bases for V and 1 base for J; bases not matched to a gene: 2. The CDR3 spells CATSRNRGNTGELFF. The CDR3 bases are TGTGCCACCAGCAGGAACAGGGGGAACACCGGGGAGCTGTTTTTT.

V and J are TRBV6-5 and TRBJ1-2; no reliable D call. The CDR3 is 11 amino acids. V was cut by 2 bases and J by 7 bases, with 5 bases left in between. Per germline, CDR1 MNHEY and CDR2 SVGAGI. The chain's CDR3 is CASSYAGGYTF. Written as DNA, the CDR3 is TGTGCCAGCAGTTACGCGGGTGGCTACACCTTC.

The chain has TRBV2 and TRBJ1-1; D unclear. CDR1 is SNHLY and CDR2 is FYNNEI in the germline V gene. V was cut by 2 bases and J by 0 bases, with 10 bases left in between. The CDR3 is 15 amino acids. Here the CDR3 DNA reads TGTGCCAGCAGTGAATCGATTAGTGTGAACACTGAAGCTTTCTTT. Its translation is CASSESISVNTEAFF.

The chain recombines TRBV14 with TRBJ1-2, with TRBD1 matching over 10 bases. Germline V gives CDR1 SGHDN, CDR2 FVKESK. The V segment lost 1 base and the J segment 7 bases; nucleotides outside the gene matches: 6. The CDR3 sequence is 15 residues long. DNA for the CDR3: TGTGCCAGCAGCCAAGTTCCCGGGACAGGGGTTGGCTACACCTTC. Translation gives CASSQVPGTGVGYTF. The full variable domain, rest sourced from reference TRBV14 and TRBJ1-2, is EAGVTQFPSHSVIEKGQTVTLRCDPISGHDNLYWYRRVMGKEIKFLLHFVKESKQDESGMPNNRFLAERTGGTYSTLKVQPAELEDSGVYFCASSQVPGTGVGYTFGSGTRLTVV.

This clone was picked up a small number of times. The chain joins TRBV7-9 to TRBJ1-2, with a possible D match to TRBD1 (5 bases). There are 16 residues in the CDR3. Germline V gives CDR1 SEHNR, CDR2 FQNEAQ (reference sequence). The germline V and J ends were trimmed by 1 base and 7 bases, with 19 bases remaining between them. The CDR3 sequence: CASSLVTYGTFGGYTF. CDR3 DNA sequence: TGTGCCAGCAGCTTAGTTACGTATGGGACTTTCGGTGGCTACACCTTC.

The V call is TRBV5-1, the J call TRBJ2-3; the D is unclear. Trimming removed 0 bases at V and 0 bases at J, with 8 bases between. There are 15 residues in the CDR3. CDR1 SGHRS and CDR2 YFSETQ come from the germline V gene. The CDR3 region is CASSLVPTSTDTQYF. The CDR3 DNA follows: TGCGCCAGCAGCTTGGTACCAACTAGCACAGATACGCAGTATTTT.

The chain has TRBV4-1 and TRBJ1-4; TRBD1 agrees at 9 bases. CDR1 and CDR2 from the germline V gene are MGHRA and YSYEKL. Trimming cost V 5 bases and J 5 bases; bases outside gene matches: 9. The CDR3 loop spans 16 amino acids. CDR3 in DNA: TGCGCCAGCAGCGCCCACCTAGGACAGGGGAATGAAAAACTGTTTTTT. It yields the protein CASSAHLGQGNEKLFF.

The chain joins TRBV7-8 to TRBJ2-1; TRBD2 agrees at 7 bases. CDR1 is SGHVS, CDR2 FQNEAQ, per germline. Trimming took 3 bases from V and 2 from J; bases not matched to a gene: 7. This CDR3 is built from 16 residues. DNA of the CDR3: TGTGCCAGCAGCTTGGTAGCGGGCAACACCTACAATGAGCAGTTCTTC. Its translation is CASSLVAGNTYNEQFF.

The rearrangement links TRBV27 to TRBJ2-4, with 7 nucleotides matching TRBD2. V dropped 6 bases and J dropped 5; count of bases not matched to a gene: 4. Germline CDR1 MNHEY, CDR2 SMNVEV (reference sequence). This CDR3 spans 13 amino acids. This chain's CDR3 is CASSLGRENIQYF. The CDR3, as DNA: TGTGCCAGCAGCCTAGGGAGGGAAAACATTCAGTACTTC.

The V gene is TRBV19, the J gene TRBJ1-1; D call uncertain. The ends were cut back, 5 bases at V and 8 bases at J, with 15 bases in the middle. Germline lookup yields CDR1 LNHDA and CDR2 SQIVND (reference sequence). This CDR3 is 13 amino acids long. In DNA, the CDR3 is TGTGCCAGTAGTGTGACCATCGGGTCGGAAGCTTTCTTT. Its protein product is CASSVTIGSEAFF.

The rearrangement uses TRBV5-1 and TRBJ2-1; TRBD2 matches 15 bases. The ends lost 4 bases at V and 6 bases at J; junction bases unmatched: 5. Per the germline V gene, CDR1 is SGHRS and CDR2 is YFSETQ. This CDR3 contains 16 residues. The CDR3 DNA reads TGCGCCAGCAGCCCTCGGACTAGCGGGGGGGCCAATGAGCAGTTCTTC. It codes for CASSPRTSGGANEQFF. The full variable domain, its missing parts supplied by reference TRBV5-1 and TRBJ2-1, is KAGVTQTPRYLIKTRGQQVTLSCSPISGHRSVSWYQQTPGQGLQFLFEYFSETQRNKGNFPGRFSGRQFSNSRSEMNVSTLELGDSALYLCASSPRTSGGANEQFFGPGTRLTVL.

The chain uses TRBV28 and TRBJ1-3; 7 bases are a match to TRBD1. J gave up 0 bases and V 4 bases, and 3 bases lay outside the gene matches. The CDR3 is 15 residues long. The germline V gene encodes CDR1 MDHEN and CDR2 SYDVKM. CDR3 coding DNA: TGTGCCAGCAGTTACAGGGGCCGCTCTGGAAACACCATATATTTT. Translation gives CASSYRGRSGNTIYF.

The chain carries TRBV10-3 and TRBJ1-1; tentative D call: TRBD1 (6 bases). V was pared by 7 bases and J by 2 bases, with 11 bases between. This CDR3 has 13 residues. Germline CDR1 is ENHRY and CDR2 is SYGVKD. The CDR3, as DNA: TGTGCCATCAATGTAGGGGGTAACACTGAAGCTTTCTTT. It codes for CAINVGGNTEAFF.

The chain links TRBV6-5 to TRBJ2-1, with no clear D. The length of the CDR3 is 14 residues. Trimming pared 0 bases from V and 5 bases from J, leaving 8 bases between. Germline CDR1 MNHEY, CDR2 SVGAGI. CDR3: CASSYSVLHNEQFF. The CDR3 nucleotides are TGTGCCAGCAGTTACTCGGTCCTACACAATGAGCAGTTCTTC.

V gene TRBV11-1 combines with J gene TRBJ1-1, with D maybe TRBD1 (5 bases). CDR1 and CDR2 from the germline V gene are SGHAT and FQDESV (reference sequence). Trimming cost V 7 bases and J 5 bases, with 17 bases left between them. There are 14 residues in the CDR3. This CDR3 reads CASTIRGIRTEAFF. The CDR3 DNA follows: TGTGCCAGCACCATCCGGGGGATAAGAACTGAAGCTTTCTTT.

V gene TRBV10-3 combines with J gene TRBJ2-1; D may be TRBD2 (6 bases). The germline V gene encodes CDR1 ENHRY and CDR2 SYGVKD. V was trimmed by 4 bases and J by 6 bases, leaving 22 bases between them. The CDR3 runs 17 residues. The DNA for the CDR3 is TGTGCCATCAGTGGGGGAGGAGAGGGAGGAGTCATCAATGAGCAGTTCTTC. Translating it yields CAISGGGEGGVINEQFF.

The chain is built from TRBV5-8 and TRBJ2-6; no reliable D call. The length of the CDR3 is 17 residues. Germline V CDR1 and CDR2: SGHTS, YDEGEE. Trimming pared 0 bases from V and 2 bases from J, leaving 12 bases between. CDR3 loop: CASSLGWAGAGANVLTF. The CDR3 nucleotides read TGTGCCAGCAGCTTGGGATGGGCAGGCGCTGGGGCCAACGTCCTGACTTTC.

The chain combines TRBV5-4 with TRBJ2-7; 7 nucleotides align to TRBD1. Germline V gene sequence: CDR1 SGHNT, CDR2 YYREEE (reference sequence). The CDR3 consists of 13 residues. Trimming took 2 bases from V and 6 from J; bases not matched to a gene: 5. For the CDR3, the DNA is TGTGCCAGCAGCTTCGACAGGGCCCTCGAGCAGTACGTC. As protein: CASSFDRALEQYV.

J is TRBJ2-3 and V is TRBV27; 9 nucleotides match TRBD1. Unmatched junction bases numbered 5, after V lost 7 bases and J lost 0 bases. The CDR3 has 15 residues. Germline values: CDR1 MNHEY, CDR2 SMNVEV (reference sequence). CDR3 in amino acids: CASTRQGGSTDTQYF. CDR3 sequence (DNA): TGTGCCAGCACCCGACAGGGGGGTAGCACAGATACGCAGTATTTT.

This clone has a single count. This chain uses TRBV2 with TRBJ1-5, with a possible D match to TRBD1 (5 bases). Germline lookup yields CDR1 SNHLY and CDR2 FYNNEI. The CDR3 sequence is 14 residues long. Trimming cost V 6 bases and J 1 base, with 10 bases left between them. The CDR3 region has the DNA TGTGCCAGCAGCCTGACAGTAAGCAATCAGCCCCAGCATTTT. It specifies CASSLTVSNQPQHF.